This entry is about one TCR beta chain. Which antigen it targets is not known. Base quality data are lacking; no much larger clone is found one base away. To estimate absolute template abundance from read counts, synthetic TCR analog templates were spiked into each PCR. The immunoSEQ assay used bias-controlled V and J gene primers to amplify TCRbeta CDR3 regions from genomic DNA. Sequencing of rearranged TCRbeta segments was performed at approximately 20X coverage. The paper's data handling went like this. Sequencing errors were corrected by clustering, and CDR3s were annotated against IMGT so that V, D and J genes could be assigned. Only productive TCRbeta rearrangements were used in downstream analyses, excluding out-of-frame or stop-codon sequences. Clonality was computed as one minus Shannon entropy normalized by the log of the number of unique productive sequences. Fisher's exact test with Benjamini-Hochberg correction, at a threshold of adjusted p below 0.01, was used to find clones that differed between time points or between blood and tumor. TCRdb provides this immuneACCESS table in a form limited to in-frame rearrangements. Some clones are lacking; in checked studies, under half of them reflect an unresolved V gene, and why the rest are absent is not known. V and J calls and clone size are as listed in that table; D and trimming were resolved from the DNA. The sample table lists some 43,000 clones, 80% of them with a count of one. 15% to 20% of the sample lies in the top ten.

This sample was included in a study of PD-L1 blockade in urothelial cancer listed by TCRdb under 2017. For the study in its entirety: All patients started therapy around 2014 and received atezolizumab 1,200 mg intravenously every 3 weeks. About 90% of the roughly 29 patients were identified as males with urothelial cancer of bladder origin, and a prior smoking history was reported by 18 of 29 patients. Patients had an ECOG performance status of 0 or 1 and had received between 0 and 3 prior chemotherapy regimens. Blood samples were analyzed at 3 weeks after treatment start (second dose) and at 6 weeks after treatment start. Blood samples yielded a median of around 130,000 T cells and some 80,000 unique TCRs, with median clonality 0.080. An exploratory multi-omic analysis was conducted of the somatic, immune and clinical correlates of response to PD-L1 blockade with atezolizumab in urothelial cancer. TCR sequencing covered pretreatment tumor samples and matched, serially collected peripheral blood taken before and after atezolizumab treatment. Progression-free survival longer than 6 months counted as durable clinical benefit, and TCR features were additionally tested against both progression-free and overall survival. In the same patients, pretreatment tumors underwent whole exome sequencing and RNA sequencing in addition to TCR sequencing. Durable clinical benefit was achieved by nine patients and was not achieved by 20 patients. Pretreatment blood TCR-seq was available for twenty-nine patients, at least one posttreatment blood collection was obtained for approximately 24 patients, and tumor TCR-seq was available for approximately 24 patients. Findings and caveats that apply to the study as a whole: Among patients with durable benefit, tumor-associated TCR clones showed greater expansion in peripheral blood 3 weeks after treatment started (n of about 21, p = 0.022). A pretreatment peripheral blood TCR clonality below the median was linked to improved progression-free and overall survival. Because the sample size was small (n ≈ 31) and many of the analyses were exploratory, the results are meant to be hypothesis-generating.

From the cysteine up to the phenylalanine, the CDR3 has a length of 15 residues. This entry keeps only the CDR3 DNA: 45 bases, framed from base 1. Germline trimming amounts to 0 bases on V and 5 bases on J, with 4 as the count of junction bases outside the gene matches. CDR1 and CDR2, per the germline V gene, are ENHRY and SYGVKD. The time point label here, explained by the study, means: pretreatment peripheral blood. The cohort included about 27 patients with locally advanced or metastatic urothelial carcinoma who were treated at Memorial Sloan Kettering on a trial protocol. Peripheral blood mononuclear cells were collected from each patient pretreatment and during treatment, giving between 1 and 8 total time points per patient. The Qiagen DNeasy Blood extraction kit was used to purify genomic DNA from total PBMCs and tumor samples. PBMCs were collected pretreatment and during treatment, and were isolated and stored as previously described.

This chain is built from TRBV10-3 and TRBJ2-1; TRBD1 lines up with 7 middle nucleotides. The sequence derives from a man between 60 and 75 years old with urothelial cancer. Here the sequenced sample was PBMCs, taken around atezolizumab (anti-PD-L1) treatment. CDR3 loop: CAISESGDSNNEQFF. The sequenced DNA is TGTGCCATCAGTGAGTCCGGGGACAGCAACAATGAGCAGTTCTTC.